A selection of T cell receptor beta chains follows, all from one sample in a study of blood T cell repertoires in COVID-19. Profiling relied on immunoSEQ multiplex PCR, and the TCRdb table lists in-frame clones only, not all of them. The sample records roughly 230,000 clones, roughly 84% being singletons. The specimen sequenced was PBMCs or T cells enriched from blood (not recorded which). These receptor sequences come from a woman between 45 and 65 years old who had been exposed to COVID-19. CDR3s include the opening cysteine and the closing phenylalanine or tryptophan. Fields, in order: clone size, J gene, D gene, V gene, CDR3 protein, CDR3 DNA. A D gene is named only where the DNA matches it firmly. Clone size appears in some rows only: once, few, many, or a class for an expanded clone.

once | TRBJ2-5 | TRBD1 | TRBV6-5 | CASSYSTGGETQYF | TGTGCCAGCAGTTACTCGACAGGGGGAGAGACCCAGTACTTC
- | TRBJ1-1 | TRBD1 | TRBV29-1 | CSVGTGVRPEAFF | TGCAGCGTAGGGACAGGGGTGAGGCCTGAAGCTTTCTTT
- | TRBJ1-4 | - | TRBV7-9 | CASSPREGEEKLFF | TGTGCCAGCAGCCCCCGGGAGGGGGAAGAAAAACTGTTTTTT
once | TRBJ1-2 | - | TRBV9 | CASSVDGGSNYGYTF | TGTGCCAGCAGCGTAGATGGAGGGAGTAACTATGGCTACACCTTC
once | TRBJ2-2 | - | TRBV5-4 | CASSFYSPSGELFF | TGTGCCAGCAGCTTCTATTCTCCTTCCGGGGAGCTGTTTTTT
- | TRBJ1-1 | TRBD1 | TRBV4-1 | CASSQFWGPDRGWTEAFF | TGCGCCAGCAGCCAATTCTGGGGGCCTGACAGGGGTTGGACTGAAGCTTTCTTT
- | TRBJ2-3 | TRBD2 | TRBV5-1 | CASTQSGVTDTQYF | TGCGCCAGCACTCAAAGCGGGGTAACAGATACGCAGTATTTT
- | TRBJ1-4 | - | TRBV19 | CASSLTANNEKLFF | TGTGCCAGTAGTTTGACAGCTAACAATGAAAAACTGTTTTTT
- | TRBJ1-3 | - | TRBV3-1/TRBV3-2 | CASSQLYSNTIYF | TGTGCCAGCAGCCAATTGTATTCGAACACCATATATTTT
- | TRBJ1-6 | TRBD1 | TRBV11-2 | CASSQGTGGAGWSSPLHF | TGTGCCAGCAGCCAGGGGACAGGGGGCGCCGGTTGGAGTTCACCCCTCCACTTT
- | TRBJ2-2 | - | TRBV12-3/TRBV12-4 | CASSLRGVLFF | TGTGCCAGCAGCCTCAGGGGGGTGCTGTTTTTT
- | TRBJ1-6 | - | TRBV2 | CAGADSRNSPLHF | TGTGCCGGCGCCGACTCGAGGAATTCACCCCTCCACTTT
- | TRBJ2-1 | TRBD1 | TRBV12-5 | CASGGSRDRNNEQFF | TGTGCTAGTGGTGGAAGCCGGGACAGGAACAATGAGCAGTTCTTC
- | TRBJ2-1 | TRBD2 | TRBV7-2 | CASSLDSSGYNEQFF | TGTGCCAGCAGCTTAGATTCTAGCGGGTACAATGAGCAGTTCTTC
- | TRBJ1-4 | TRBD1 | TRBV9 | CASSSRDRGGEKLFF | TGTGCCAGCAGCTCCCGGGACAGGGGAGGTGAAAAACTGTTTTTT
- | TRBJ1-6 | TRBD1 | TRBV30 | CAWTRDRLSMALHF | TGTGCCTGGACCCGGGACAGGTTGTCGATGGCCCTCCACTTT
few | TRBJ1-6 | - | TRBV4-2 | CASSQDGQALHF | TGTGCCAGCAGCCAAGATGGCCAGGCCCTCCACTTT
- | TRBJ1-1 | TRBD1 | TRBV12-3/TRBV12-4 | CASSSGTAEAFF | TGTGCCAGCAGTTCCGGGACAGCCGAAGCTTTCTTT
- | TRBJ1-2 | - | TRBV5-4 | CASSLGQESIYGYTF | TGTGCCAGCAGCTTGGGACAGGAGTCCATCTATGGCTACACCTTC
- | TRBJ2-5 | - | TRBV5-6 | CASSLERWTRLETQYF | TGTGCCAGCAGCTTGGAACGGTGGACAAGATTAGAGACCCAGTACTTC
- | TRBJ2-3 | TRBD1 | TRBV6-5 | CASIGGQHTDTQYF | TGTGCCAGCATAGGGGGACAGCACACAGATACGCAGTATTTT
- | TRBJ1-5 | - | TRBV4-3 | CASSQDGRQPQHF | TGCGCCAGCAGCCAAGATGGCAGGCAGCCCCAGCATTTT
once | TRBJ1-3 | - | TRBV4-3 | CASSQGAGNTIYF | TGCGCCAGCAGCCAAGGGGCCGGAAACACCATATATTTT
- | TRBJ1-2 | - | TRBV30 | CAWFPRDRYGYTF | TGTGCCTGGTTCCCCAGGGATCGGTATGGCTACACCTTC
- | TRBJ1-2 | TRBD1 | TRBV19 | CASSTDRAYGYTF | TGTGCCAGTAGTACTGACAGGGCCTATGGCTACACCTTC
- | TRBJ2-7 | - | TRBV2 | CASSGIGGFSYEQYF | TGTGCCAGCAGTGGGATTGGGGGGTTTTCCTACGAGCAGTACTTC